This paragraph covers one T cell receptor beta chain sequence. The antigen is not known. V lost 4 bases and J lost 8; bases outside the gene matches: 2. The CDR3 sequence is 14 residues long. Per the germline V gene, CDR1 is MNHNS and CDR2 is SASEGT. Amplification used 60 Vbeta primers and 13 Jbeta primers. Generated by immunoSEQ multiplex PCR, the TCRdb table keeps only in-frame clones and is missing some. The data hold about 160,000 clones, with more than 80% observed a single time. The entry originates in a study of cytomegalovirus exposure and HLA in healthy donors. Overall study: Among about 190 million T cells, an earlier analysis found 117 million unique TCR beta sequences. Overall study results and limits: Reportedly, diagnosis of cytomegalovirus status by the classifier showed high specificity and sensitivity.

The sequenced sample was PBMCs. V and J are TRBV6-1 and TRBJ1-6; the match to TRBD1 covers 10 bases. The receptor comes from a woman in her late teens or twenties in good health and CMV-seronegative. CDR3 nucleotides: TGTGCCAGCAGTGGGGGACAGGGGTATTCACCCCTCCACTTT. It is translated as CASSGGQGYSPLHF.